These T cell receptor beta chains were read from a single sample in a study of blood T cell repertoires in COVID-19. Method: immunoSEQ multiplex PCR; TCRdb's copy keeps in-frame clones and lacks some. In the table there are some 36,000 clones, more than 90% of which are singletons. The sequenced sample consisted of peripheral blood. The origin of the receptors is a man between 60 and 70 years old with active or convalescent COVID-19. Both conserved end residues are trimmed from each CDR3. Fields, in order: CDR3 protein, V gene, clone size, J gene. Clone size appears in some rows only: once, few, many, or a class for an expanded clone.

CDR3: ASSHLSLPLF
V: TRBV3-1/TRBV3-2
size: NA
J: TRBJ1-4

CDR3: ASSQPNRARYGYT
V: TRBV18
size: NA
J: TRBJ1-2

CDR3: ASSVVGTGVTEAF
V: TRBV9
size: NA
J: TRBJ1-1

CDR3: ASSLEGLNTGELF
V: TRBV5-4
size: once
J: TRBJ2-2

CDR3: ACENRGSGEQY
V: TRBV12-3/TRBV12-4
size: NA
J: TRBJ2-7

CDR3: ASLLTGSSYEQY
V: TRBV6-5
size: NA
J: TRBJ2-7

CDR3: ASSGAQGGGSPLH
V: TRBV5-1
size: once
J: TRBJ1-6

CDR3: ATSDSRTGPINQPQH
V: TRBV24-1
size: NA
J: TRBJ1-5

CDR3: ASSQGGQSTDTQY
V: TRBV3-1/TRBV3-2
size: NA
J: TRBJ2-3

CDR3: ASSYWTSSYNEQF
V: TRBV6-2/TRBV6-3
size: NA
J: TRBJ2-1

CDR3: SASLRTSGSYNEQF
V: TRBV20-1
size: NA
J: TRBJ2-1

CDR3: ASSLGRGNMNTEAF
V: TRBV5-1
size: NA
J: TRBJ1-1

CDR3: ASWGRGSTEAF
V: TRBV6-5
size: NA
J: TRBJ1-1

CDR3: ASSFLAGVTDEQF
V: TRBV11-2
size: NA
J: TRBJ2-1

CDR3: ATRGWDRRTEAF
V: TRBV15
size: NA
J: TRBJ1-1

CDR3: ASSLTGSLRRREVAGELF
V: TRBV5-1
size: NA
J: TRBJ2-2

CDR3: ASSELWSSTEAF
V: TRBV25-1
size: NA
J: TRBJ1-1

CDR3: ASSARDLGQETQY
V: TRBV7-2
size: NA
J: TRBJ2-5

CDR3: ASSPTGEGEGNQPQH
V: TRBV7-3
size: NA
J: TRBJ1-5

CDR3: ASRPQGAREPQH
V: TRBV6-5
size: NA
J: TRBJ1-5

CDR3: ASGLVQRGLAGVWDEQY
V: TRBV12-5
size: NA
J: TRBJ2-7

CDR3: AWGSSGNTIY
V: TRBV30
size: NA
J: TRBJ1-3

CDR3: ATSRDRSRGGSGYT
V: TRBV15
size: NA
J: TRBJ1-2

CDR3: ASSLGAGVVEKLF
V: TRBV11-2
size: NA
J: TRBJ1-4